This T cell receptor (beta chain) emerged from a study of blood T cell repertoires in COVID-19. The CDR3 loop spans 17 amino acids. Germline CDR1 is SGHTA and CDR2 is FQGTGA. V was pared by 5 bases and J by 2 bases, with 7 bases of the junction left unmatched. Some clones are missing from TCRdb's copy, which holds only in-frame ones; the method was immunoSEQ multiplex PCR. The sample lists about 160,000 clones, over 75% occurring once. The TCR was taken from an elderly man with COVID-19, enrolled during active disease. This chain connects TRBV7-3 to TRBJ2-2, with 11 nucleotides matching TRBD2. The sequenced material came from peripheral blood. The DNA of the CDR3 is TGTGCCAGCAGCCCCCGGCTAGCGGGGGGAAACACCGGGGAGCTGTTTTTT. It is translated as CASSPRLAGGNTGELFF.